This T cell receptor beta chain stems from a study of cytomegalovirus exposure and HLA in healthy donors. Study information: Around 190 million T cells yielded 120 million or so unique TCR beta sequences, as an earlier analysis found.

In regard to this clone: The antigen remains unidentified.

V shed 5 bases and J shed 2 bases, with 16 bases lying between them. The CDR3 is made up of 15 amino acids. Germline CDR1 reads MDHEN; CDR2 reads SYDVKM. Both 60 Vbeta primers and 13 Jbeta primers went into the PCR. This table comes from immunoSEQ multiplex PCR, and its TCRdb copy is limited to in-frame clones, with some not included. The sample includes around 140,000 clones, approximately 78% of them seen just once. The study, taken as a whole, reports: Reports indicated that the classifier achieved high specificity and sensitivity in diagnosing cytomegalovirus status. As a later analysis revealed, the rate of TCR association differed by HLA locus, with DRB1 most and HLA-C fewest. It was reported in a later analysis that an Asian-associated ancestry cluster showed fewer N-insertions than the approximately 670-donor mean.

This clonotype was sampled from a female donor in good health and CMV-seronegative. Sequencing was performed on PBMCs. The chain recombines TRBV28 with TRBJ2-7; D remains unclear. Here the CDR3 reads CASSTDGLPTYEQYF. The CDR3, as DNA: TGTGCCAGCAGTACAGACGGCTTGCCAACCTACGAGCAGTACTTC.